This T cell receptor beta chain stems from a study of cytomegalovirus exposure and HLA in healthy donors. CDR3 length: 13 residues. Germline CDR1 and CDR2: SGDLS and YYNGEE. Trimming shortened V by 4 bases and J by 4 bases, and 11 bases separated the two germline ends. With 60 Vbeta and 13 Jbeta primers, the PCR was carried out. Some clones are missing from TCRdb's copy, which holds only in-frame ones; the method was immunoSEQ multiplex PCR. The sample lists about 120,000 clones, 17% occurring once. The source of this sequence is a female donor in good health and CMV-seropositive. The J gene is TRBJ1-2, the V gene TRBV9, with D perhaps TRBD1 (6 bases). Sequencing input: PBMCs. CDR3 DNA: TGTGCCAGCAGCCCAACAGGGTCCTATGGCTACACCTTC. Translating it yields CASSPTGSYGYTF.